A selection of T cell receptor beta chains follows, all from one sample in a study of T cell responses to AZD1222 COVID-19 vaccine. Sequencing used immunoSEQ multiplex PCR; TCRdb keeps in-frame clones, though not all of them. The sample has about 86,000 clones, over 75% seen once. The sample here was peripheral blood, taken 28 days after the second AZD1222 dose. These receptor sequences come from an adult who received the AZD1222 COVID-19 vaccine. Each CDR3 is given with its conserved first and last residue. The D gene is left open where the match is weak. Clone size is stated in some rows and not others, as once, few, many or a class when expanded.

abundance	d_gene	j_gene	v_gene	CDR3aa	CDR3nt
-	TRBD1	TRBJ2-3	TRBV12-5	CASGKIGDSGCTDTQYF	TGTGCTAGTGGTAAGATTGGGGACAGTGGGTGCACAGATACGCAGTATTTT
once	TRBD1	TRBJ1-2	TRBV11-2	CASSRTGRDYGYTF	TGTGCCAGCAGCCGGACAGGGCGAGACTATGGCTACACCTTC
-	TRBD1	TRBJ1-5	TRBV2	CASRQDRDGQPQHF	TGTGCCAGCAGGCAGGACAGGGACGGTCAGCCCCAGCATTTT
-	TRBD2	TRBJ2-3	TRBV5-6	CASSLAGETSGNTDTQYF	TGTGCCAGCAGCTTGGCCGGGGAGACTAGCGGTAATACAGATACGCAGTATTTT
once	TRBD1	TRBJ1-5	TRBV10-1	CAGRSGTDYSNQPQHF	TGCGCCGGTAGGTCCGGGACAGATTATAGCAATCAGCCCCAGCATTTT
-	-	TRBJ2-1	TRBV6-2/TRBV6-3	CASSGGSYNEQFF	TGTGCCAGCAGCGGGGGTTCCTACAATGAGCAGTTCTTC
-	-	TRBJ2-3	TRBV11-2	CASSPEVGAYTQYF	TGTGCCAGCAGCCCGGAAGTGGGGGCCTATACGCAGTATTTT
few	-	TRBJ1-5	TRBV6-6	CASSMGLLGGQPQHF	TGTGCCAGCAGTATGGGACTCCTAGGGGGTCAGCCCCAGCATTTT
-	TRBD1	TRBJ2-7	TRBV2	CASRQGAGEQYF	TGTGCCAGCAGGCAGGGGGCGGGCGAGCAGTACTTC
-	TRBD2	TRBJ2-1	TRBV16	CASSPGLARKGEQFF	TGTGCCAGCAGCCCCGGACTAGCCCGAAAGGGAGAGCAGTTCTTC
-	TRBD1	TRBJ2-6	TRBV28	CASSVSRGPLSGANVLTF	TGTGCCAGCAGTGTGTCCAGGGGGCCCCTCTCTGGGGCCAACGTCCTGACTTTC
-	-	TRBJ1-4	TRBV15	CATSREQVQEKLFF	TGTGCCACCAGCAGAGAACAGGTTCAGGAAAAACTGTTTTTT
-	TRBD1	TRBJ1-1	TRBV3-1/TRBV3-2	CASSQGTVNTEAFF	TGTGCCAGCAGCCAGGGGACAGTGAACACTGAAGCTTTCTTT
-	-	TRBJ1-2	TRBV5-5	CATGPEWSVGYTF	TGTGCCACCGGACCCGAGTGGTCCGTTGGCTACACCTTC
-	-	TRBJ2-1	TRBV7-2	CASSLEPSSYNEQFF	TGTGCCAGCAGCTTGGAACCGAGCTCCTACAATGAGCAGTTCTTC
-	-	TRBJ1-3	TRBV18	CASSESSYSGNTIYF	TGTGCCAGCTCCGAGTCGAGTTACTCTGGAAACACCATATATTTT
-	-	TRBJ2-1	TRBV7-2	CASSFGRNNEQFF	TGTGCCAGCAGCTTCGGGCGGAACAATGAGCAGTTCTTC
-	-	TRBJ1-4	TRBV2	CASSPGGEKLFF	TGTGCCAGCAGCCCCGGGGGTGAAAAACTGTTTTTT
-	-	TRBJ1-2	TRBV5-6	CASSLASLFYGYTF	TGTGCCAGCAGCTTGGCCAGCCTTTTCTATGGCTACACCTTC
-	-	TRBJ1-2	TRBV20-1	CSAASYGYTF	TGCAGTGCTGCGTCGTATGGCTACACCTTC
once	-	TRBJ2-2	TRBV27	CASSSYLGMTGELFF	TGTGCCAGCAGCTCTTATCTAGGCATGACCGGGGAGCTGTTTTTT
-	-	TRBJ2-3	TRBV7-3	CASSHGMDTDTQYF	TGTGCCAGCAGCCACGGGATGGATACAGATACGCAGTATTTT
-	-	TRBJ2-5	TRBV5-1	CASSWEAAEPLETQYF	TGCGCCAGCAGCTGGGAAGCAGCGGAACCCCTAGAGACCCAGTACTTC
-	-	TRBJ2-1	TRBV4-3	CASSQEGAFYNEQFF	TGCGCCAGCAGCCAAGAGGGGGCGTTTTACAATGAGCAGTTCTTC
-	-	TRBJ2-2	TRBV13	CASSLEAAGELFF	TGTGCCAGCAGCTTAGAAGCCGCCGGGGAGCTGTTTTTT
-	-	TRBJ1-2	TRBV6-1	CASSEESARSYTF	TGTGCCAGCAGTGAAGAAAGCGCCAGGAGCTACACCTTC
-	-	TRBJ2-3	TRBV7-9	CASSSSSIDTQYF	TGTGCCAGCAGCTCTTCCTCCATTGATACGCAGTATTTT
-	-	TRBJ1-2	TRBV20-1	CSADRPYGYTF	TGCAGTGCGGACCGCCCGTATGGCTACACCTTC
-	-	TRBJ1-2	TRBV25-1	CASSELNRDTTNYGYTF	TGTGCCAGCAGTGAATTAAACCGGGACACTACTAACTATGGCTACACCTTC
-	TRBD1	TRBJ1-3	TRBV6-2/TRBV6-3	CASSYSGQGGTTIYF	TGTGCCAGCAGTTACTCTGGACAGGGCGGAACCACCATATATTTT
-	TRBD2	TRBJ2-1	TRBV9	CASSVERSGWVDEQFF	TGTGCCAGCAGCGTAGAACGTAGCGGGTGGGTCGATGAGCAGTTCTTC
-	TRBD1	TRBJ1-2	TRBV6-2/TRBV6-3	CASSRPGQENYGYTF	TGTGCCAGCAGCAGACCGGGACAGGAGAACTATGGCTACACCTTC
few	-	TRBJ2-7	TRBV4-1	CASSQEAIGGTRTYEQYF	TGCGCCAGCAGCCAAGAAGCTATTGGGGGAACTAGAACCTACGAGCAGTACTTC
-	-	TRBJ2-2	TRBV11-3	CASSLPGYTGELFF	TGTGCCAGCAGCTTACCGGGGTACACCGGGGAGCTGTTTTTT
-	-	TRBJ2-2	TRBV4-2	CASSHGAVGGGYTGELFF	TGTGCCAGCAGCCACGGGGCGGTGGGGGGCGGGTACACCGGGGAGCTGTTTTTT
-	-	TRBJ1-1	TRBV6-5	CASSRDPLGGKAFF	TGTGCCAGCAGCAGAGACCCGTTGGGGGGGAAAGCTTTCTTT
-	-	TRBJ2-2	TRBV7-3	CASSLSGRNTGELFF	TGTGCCAGCAGCTTAAGTGGGAGAAACACCGGGGAGCTGTTTTTT
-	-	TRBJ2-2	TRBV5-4	CASSLGQVNTGELFF	TGTGCCAGCAGCTTAGGCCAGGTTAACACCGGGGAGCTGTTTTTT
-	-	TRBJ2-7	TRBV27	CASKFLNSYEQYF	TGTGCCAGCAAATTCCTTAACTCCTACGAGCAGTACTTC
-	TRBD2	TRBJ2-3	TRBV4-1	CASSQASGGTADTQYF	TGCGCCAGCAGCCAAGCTAGCGGGGGGACGGCAGATACGCAGTATTTT
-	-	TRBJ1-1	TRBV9	CASSVDGSRLNTEAFF	TGTGCCAGCAGCGTAGACGGCAGCAGGCTGAACACTGAAGCTTTCTTT